Detailed here is one T cell receptor beta chain. The data were taken from a study of blood T cell repertoires in COVID-19. In the study overall: Acute-phase and convalescent COVID-19 samples originated in the United States, Italy and Spain.

Data came from immunoSEQ multiplex PCR; TCRdb stores just in-frame clones and leaves some out. This table holds fewer than 250,000 clones, about 85% found once. V was trimmed by 6 bases and J by 2 bases, leaving 8 bases between them. The CDR3 is made up of 13 amino acids. This clonotype was sampled from a man aged 35 to 55 with acute or convalescent COVID-19. The sample consisted of peripheral blood. The chain employs TRBV12-3 or TRBV12-4 and TRBJ1-3; a possible D gene is TRBD1 (6 bases). CDR3 residues: CASRQGAGNTIYF. CDR3 DNA: TGTGCCAGCAGACAGGGCGCTGGAAACACCATATATTTT.